A selection of T cell receptor beta chains follows, all from one sample in a study of shared clonotypes between healthy human individuals. Repertoires were generated with immunoSEQ multiplex PCR, while TCRdb's copy carries only in-frame clones and drops some. There are 2 million to 2.5 million clones in the sample; around 95% occur only once, and approximately 0.13% lies in the top ten. The specimen sequenced was naive CD4+ T cells sorted from blood. The receptor set was obtained from a man younger than 35 in good health. CDR3s include the opening cysteine and the closing phenylalanine or tryptophan. The D gene is left open where the match is weak. Rows give clone size only sometimes, using once, few, many, or a class for an expanded clone.

CDR3nt: TGCGCCAGCAGTGAGCTTGTTAGCGGGAGGTCCGGGGAGCTGTTTTTT
CDR3aa: CASSELVSGRSGELFF
v_gene: TRBV10-1
d_gene: TRBD2
abundance: .
j_gene: TRBJ2-2

CDR3nt: TGCGCCAGCAGCTTGACAGTTTCTAACTATGGCTACACCTTC
CDR3aa: CASSLTVSNYGYTF
v_gene: TRBV5-1
d_gene: .
abundance: .
j_gene: TRBJ1-2

CDR3nt: TGTGCCAGCTCTCCTGACAGGGGCAGCTACGAGCAGTACTTC
CDR3aa: CASSPDRGSYEQYF
v_gene: TRBV19
d_gene: TRBD1
abundance: .
j_gene: TRBJ2-7

CDR3nt: TGTGCCAGCAGCCCACGGACTAGCGGGAGCTACAATGAGCAGTTCTTC
CDR3aa: CASSPRTSGSYNEQFF
v_gene: TRBV11-2
d_gene: TRBD2
abundance: .
j_gene: TRBJ2-1

CDR3nt: TGCGCCAGCGGAAACAGGGTTGGGTACGAGCAGTACTTC
CDR3aa: CASGNRVGYEQYF
v_gene: TRBV10-2
d_gene: .
abundance: .
j_gene: TRBJ2-7

CDR3nt: TGTGCCTGGAGCCTTCAAGAGGGCTACACCTTC
CDR3aa: CAWSLQEGYTF
v_gene: TRBV30
d_gene: .
abundance: .
j_gene: TRBJ1-2

CDR3nt: TGTGCCAGCAGCAAACCAACAGGGAGGAACACTGAAGCTTTCTTT
CDR3aa: CASSKPTGRNTEAFF
v_gene: TRBV6-1
d_gene: .
abundance: .
j_gene: TRBJ1-1

CDR3nt: TGTGCCAGCAGTGATCCCCGGACAGGGAACACCGGGGAGCTGTTTTTT
CDR3aa: CASSDPRTGNTGELFF
v_gene: TRBV25-1
d_gene: TRBD1
abundance: .
j_gene: TRBJ2-2

CDR3nt: TGTGCCAGCAGTTCGCGTACAGGAGAAAAACTGTTTTTT
CDR3aa: CASSSRTGEKLFF
v_gene: TRBV7-2
d_gene: .
abundance: once
j_gene: TRBJ1-4

CDR3nt: TGCGCCAGCAGCCAAGAGGACAGCCACTCTGGAAACACCATATATTTT
CDR3aa: CASSQEDSHSGNTIYF
v_gene: TRBV4-1
d_gene: .
abundance: .
j_gene: TRBJ1-3

CDR3nt: TGTGCCAGCAGCTTGGCGGTTGACAGCCGCTACACCTTC
CDR3aa: CASSLAVDSRYTF
v_gene: TRBV5-5
d_gene: .
abundance: .
j_gene: TRBJ1-2

CDR3nt: TGTGCCAGCAGCTGGGGGGAGACCCAGTACTTC
CDR3aa: CASSWGETQYF
v_gene: TRBV2
d_gene: .
abundance: .
j_gene: TRBJ2-5

CDR3nt: TGTGCCAGCAGTGGGTCGGGACAGACTTCCACCGGGGAGCTGTTTTTT
CDR3aa: CASSGSGQTSTGELFF
v_gene: TRBV25-1
d_gene: TRBD1
abundance: .
j_gene: TRBJ2-2

CDR3nt: TGTGCCAGCAGCTTAGGACGTGTGTTGTACGGCTACACCTTC
CDR3aa: CASSLGRVLYGYTF
v_gene: TRBV7-2
d_gene: .
abundance: .
j_gene: TRBJ1-2

CDR3nt: TGTGCCAGCAGCTTCCGACTAGCGGGAAGCTCTGGGGCCAACGTCCTGACTTTC
CDR3aa: CASSFRLAGSSGANVLTF
v_gene: TRBV5-6
d_gene: TRBD2
abundance: .
j_gene: TRBJ2-6

CDR3nt: TGTGCCATCAGTGAGTCGATCTCCTTCCGCCGCGGGCAAGAGACCCAGTACTTC
CDR3aa: CAISESISFRRGQETQYF
v_gene: TRBV10-3
d_gene: .
abundance: .
j_gene: TRBJ2-5

CDR3nt: TGTGCCAGCAGTTCGGTCGGGGGTGAGCAGTTCTTC
CDR3aa: CASSSVGGEQFF
v_gene: TRBV6-5
d_gene: .
abundance: once
j_gene: TRBJ2-1

CDR3nt: TGTGCCAGCAGCGTAGATTTGCGACAGTATGGCTACACCTTC
CDR3aa: CASSVDLRQYGYTF
v_gene: TRBV9
d_gene: .
abundance: .
j_gene: TRBJ1-2

CDR3nt: TGTGCCAGCAGCGTAGGCGGGCCAGGCCCCCTCCACTTT
CDR3aa: CASSVGGPGPLHF
v_gene: TRBV9
d_gene: .
abundance: .
j_gene: TRBJ1-6

CDR3nt: TGTGCCAGCAGCTTAAGCGGGAGCTACAATGAGCAGTTCTTC
CDR3aa: CASSLSGSYNEQFF
v_gene: TRBV7-9
d_gene: TRBD2
abundance: .
j_gene: TRBJ2-1

CDR3nt: TGTGCCAGCAGTTATCGACTAGCCGGGTCCTACGAGCAGTACTTC
CDR3aa: CASSYRLAGSYEQYF
v_gene: TRBV27
d_gene: TRBD2
abundance: .
j_gene: TRBJ2-7

CDR3nt: TGTGCCAGTAGTATCGGGGATTCACCCCTCCACTTT
CDR3aa: CASSIGDSPLHF
v_gene: TRBV19
d_gene: .
abundance: .
j_gene: TRBJ1-6

CDR3nt: TGTGCCAGCAGTTACTCGGGCCCGGGGGAGGAGCAGTACTTC
CDR3aa: CASSYSGPGEEQYF
v_gene: TRBV6-5
d_gene: .
abundance: .
j_gene: TRBJ2-7

CDR3nt: TGTGCCAGCAGCTTTGGGACAGCGAACACTGAAGCTTTCTTT
CDR3aa: CASSFGTANTEAFF
v_gene: TRBV7-8
d_gene: TRBD1
abundance: .
j_gene: TRBJ1-1

CDR3nt: TGCGCCACCGGGACAGGGGAGAACACCGGGGAGCTGTTTTTT
CDR3aa: CATGTGENTGELFF
v_gene: TRBV5-1
d_gene: TRBD1
abundance: .
j_gene: TRBJ2-2

CDR3nt: TGTGCCAGCAGTGAAGAGGGGGGCAATCAGCCCCAGCATTTT
CDR3aa: CASSEEGGNQPQHF
v_gene: TRBV2
d_gene: .
abundance: .
j_gene: TRBJ1-5

CDR3nt: TGTGCCAGCACTTCTGAGACTCTGGGCACAGATACGCAGTATTTT
CDR3aa: CASTSETLGTDTQYF
v_gene: TRBV6-5
d_gene: .
abundance: .
j_gene: TRBJ2-3

CDR3nt: TGTGCCAGCAGCTTGGACGGAGGTAATGAAAAACTGTTTTTT
CDR3aa: CASSLDGGNEKLFF
v_gene: TRBV5-6
d_gene: .
abundance: .
j_gene: TRBJ1-4

CDR3nt: TGTGCCAGCAGTGACGACCCAGGGGAGACCCAGTACTTC
CDR3aa: CASSDDPGETQYF
v_gene: TRBV6-1
d_gene: .
abundance: .
j_gene: TRBJ2-5

CDR3nt: TGCGCCAGCAGCAACACCGGGGAGCTGTTTTTT
CDR3aa: CASSNTGELFF
v_gene: TRBV5-1
d_gene: .
abundance: .
j_gene: TRBJ2-2

CDR3nt: TGTGCCAGCAGTTTATTAGCGGGGGAGCAGTACTTC
CDR3aa: CASSLLAGEQYF
v_gene: TRBV28
d_gene: TRBD2
abundance: .
j_gene: TRBJ2-7

CDR3nt: TGTGCCAGCAGCTTAGTCCCTGGTCGAGAGACCCAGTACTTC
CDR3aa: CASSLVPGRETQYF
v_gene: TRBV11-2
d_gene: .
abundance: .
j_gene: TRBJ2-5

CDR3nt: TGCGCCAGCAGCCCAAATGCCGAGGGAAACACCATATATTTT
CDR3aa: CASSPNAEGNTIYF
v_gene: TRBV5-1
d_gene: .
abundance: .
j_gene: TRBJ1-3

CDR3nt: TGCAGCGTTGGGGCCCTAGGGACTGAAGCTTTCTTT
CDR3aa: CSVGALGTEAFF
v_gene: TRBV29-1
d_gene: .
abundance: .
j_gene: TRBJ1-1

CDR3nt: TGTGCCAGCAGTCCGCCGGCCAGTAATGAAAAACTGTTTTTT
CDR3aa: CASSPPASNEKLFF
v_gene: TRBV28
d_gene: .
abundance: .
j_gene: TRBJ1-4

CDR3nt: TGTGCCAGCTCACCGAGAACTGGTGTAAACAATGAGCAGTTCTTC
CDR3aa: CASSPRTGVNNEQFF
v_gene: TRBV18
d_gene: .
abundance: once
j_gene: TRBJ2-1

CDR3nt: TGCAGCGTTCGTGGGGTAGCGGGGCTGTACCAAGAGACCCAGTACTTC
CDR3aa: CSVRGVAGLYQETQYF
v_gene: TRBV29-1
d_gene: TRBD2
abundance: .
j_gene: TRBJ2-5

CDR3nt: TGTGCCAGCAGTAACAGGGATTTGGGCAATCAGCCCCAGCATTTT
CDR3aa: CASSNRDLGNQPQHF
v_gene: TRBV2
d_gene: .
abundance: .
j_gene: TRBJ1-5

CDR3nt: TGTGCCACCCACGGCGACCGACAGGGAGGAACTGGAAACACCATATATTTT
CDR3aa: CATHGDRQGGTGNTIYF
v_gene: TRBV7-9
d_gene: TRBD1
abundance: .
j_gene: TRBJ1-3

CDR3nt: TGCGCCAGCAGTGACCTGGGACAGGGACCCCTTGAGCAGTACTTC
CDR3aa: CASSDLGQGPLEQYF
v_gene: TRBV10-1
d_gene: TRBD1
abundance: .
j_gene: TRBJ2-7

CDR3nt: TGTGCCAGCAGCTTCACCTCGGACAGGAGGAATGGCTACACCTTC
CDR3aa: CASSFTSDRRNGYTF
v_gene: TRBV7-8
d_gene: TRBD1
abundance: .
j_gene: TRBJ1-2

CDR3nt: TGTGCCAGTTGGGGGGAAAAACTGTTTTTT
CDR3aa: CASWGEKLFF
v_gene: TRBV28
d_gene: .
abundance: .
j_gene: TRBJ1-4

CDR3nt: TGTGCCTGGAGTGGGACTCCCGGGACGGGGAACACCGGGGAGCTGTTTTTT
CDR3aa: CAWSGTPGTGNTGELFF
v_gene: TRBV30
d_gene: .
abundance: .
j_gene: TRBJ2-2